The entry below describes one T cell receptor (beta chain). Its antigen target is currently unknown. Base qualities are not recorded, but no much larger clone differs from it by a single base. This record comes from a study of blood T cell repertoires in COVID-19 (dated by TCRdb to the early 2020s). Looking at the study overall: Samples from collaborators originated in the United States, Italy and Spain and spanned both the acute and convalescent phases of COVID-19. The material from the prospective study consisted of cDNA or gDNA derived from T cells, B-cell-depleted T cells, or PBMCs. The dataset comprised deeply sampled blood TCRbeta repertoires from subjects exposed to, actively infected with, or recovered from COVID-19. The repertoires were made available in a free public database intended to serve as a resource for research on the immune response to SARS-CoV-2. The samples were drawn from the first 160 participants of the ongoing ImmuneRACE study and from roughly 1,300 subjects provided by 6 global collaborators. The sample metadata nearly always contained a de-identified subject ID, COVID-19 status, age in years and sex. Where HLA class I and class II types were available, the types were taken from metadata supplied by the sample provider, not from assay-based typing. Overall results and qualifications from the work: Clinical and demographic metadata were provided uncurated, with the amount varying by source and participant.

Deletion took 9 bases off V and 6 bases off J, with a span of 21 bases between the germline ends. CDR1 and CDR2, looked up from the germline V gene, are ENHRY and SYGVKD. There are 16 amino acids in the CDR3, from cysteine to phenylalanine inclusive. Only the CDR3 DNA stays, 48 bases, in frame from base 1. In Seattle, one collaborating source enrolled patients while the infection was active and tracked those patients longitudinally over the course of disease. Whole blood was collected in K2EDTA tubes by collaborating institutions according to the institutions' own protocols. For TCRbeta analysis, collaborators shipped samples as frozen whole blood, isolated PBMCs, or DNA extracted from either of those sample types. TCRbeta CDR3 regions were amplified from genomic DNA by means of the immunoSEQ Assay, a bias-controlled multiplex PCR. The source study handled its data this way. Within the assay, amplification of reference gene primers was used to estimate how many nucleated cells each sample contained. To quantify the absolute abundance of each unique TCRbeta CDR3 rearrangement, sequence reads were collapsed and filtered. For each sample, productive Simpson clonality was calculated as the square root of Simpson's diversity index across productive rearrangements. TCRdb took this table from immuneACCESS and kept in-frame rearrangements with V and J called. Such tables lack part of the clones; where checked against another copy, unresolved V genes explain under half of the gap, and the rest is unexplained. V and J calls and clone size come straight from that table; D and trimming were deduced from the DNA. This sample gives approximately 270,000 clones in total; more than 70% of them show up just once. The leading ten clones occupy roughly 6.8% of the sample.

The rearrangement combines TRBV10-3 with TRBJ1-6, with a tentative D gene TRBD1 over 5 matching bases. The clonotype comes from a woman aged 25 to 39 with COVID-19, enrolled during active disease. The sample consisted of peripheral blood. The CDR3 sequence is CAIRAGERGGNSPLHF. DNA sequence: TGTGCCATTAGGGCGGGGGAACGGGGTGGTAATTCACCCCTCCACTTT.